The clone carrying this T cell receptor beta chain has a handful of counts. Donors had localized lung adenocarcinoma, a non-small cell lung cancer. The data belong to a study of CD4 and CD8 cells across lung adenocarcinoma regions. TCRdb recomputed calls from the PCR reads with MiXCR, one row per CDR3 protein. Here the sample spans some 20,000 distinct CDR3 sequences, approximately 52% being singletons. This receptor was identified in a female donor with lung adenocarcinoma. The CD4 and CD8 labels of this study may be unreliable. Sequences were obtained from CD8+ T cells from the center of a lung tumor.

The CDR3 protein is CARGWPVNTDTQYF. The CDR3 nucleotides read TGTGCCCGCGGCTGGCCCGTCAACACAGATACGCAGTATTTT. The chain couples TRBV6-4 to TRBJ2-3; D not resolved. Per the germline V gene, CDR1 is MRHNA and CDR2 is SNTAGT. V was shortened by 11 bases and J by 2 bases, with 17 bases between the two germline ends. The CDR3 length is 14 residues.